This paragraph covers one T cell receptor beta chain sequence. This clone occurred once. The target of this receptor is not known. Per-base quality was not reported, and no clone a single base away is much larger than it. The source of the sample is a study of OX40 agonist ivuxolimab in advanced cancers. About the full investigation: Ivuxolimab was an agonistic, fully human IgG2 monoclonal antibody directed against OX40 (CD134), a costimulatory receptor. A male proportion of around 83% and a mean age of approximately 61 years, ranging from about 23 to 90, were recorded for the dose-escalation cohort. The paper describes the monotherapy dose-escalation part (N of about 50 patients) of the phase I trial of ivuxolimab. Intravenous ivuxolimab was administered to patients every 2 weeks at six dose levels: 0.01, 0.1, 0.3, 1.5, 3 and 10 mg/kg. Partial responses occurred in three dose-escalation patients: two with cutaneous melanoma and one with hepatocellular carcinoma. Patients were allowed to have had prior anti-PD-1, anti-PD-L1 or anti-CTLA-4 therapy, and approximately 37% of the dose-escalation patients had been treated with checkpoint inhibitors. Peripheral TCRbeta sequencing was intended to test whether TCR sequence diversity was altered and clonal T-cell expansion was caused by ivuxolimab. Among the roughly 50 dose-escalation patients, 19 had hepatocellular carcinoma, roughly 15 melanoma, 9 renal cell carcinoma and 9 head and neck cancer. Points the paper makes about the study in general: Clonal expansion of both CD4+ and CD8+ blood T cells was observed from baseline to week 6 at doses 0.1 to 3.0 mg/kg. Low levels of normalized T-cell clonal expansion were also shown by some nonresponding patients. After ivuxolimab, expanded clones were on average more numerous among CD8+ T cells than among CD4+ T cells. Antigen specificity was not determined for the clonally expanded peripheral T cells. In the 0.1-3.0 mg/kg groups, partial responders had among the lowest normalized peripheral clonal expansion, particularly in CD8+ T cells.

The trial excluded patients who had a history of autoimmune disease or were on systemic immunosuppression. Peripheral blood for TCR sequencing was collected from all dose cohorts at baseline, on cycle 4 day 1, and on cycle 7 day 1. Samples came from an open-label, multicenter, first-in-human phase I dose-escalation trial of ivuxolimab. Adults with locally advanced or metastatic head and neck squamous cell, hepatocellular, melanoma or renal cell carcinoma were enrolled in the trial. Before TCR sequencing, CD4+ and CD8+ T cells were separately sorted from peripheral blood. According to the germline V gene (reference sequence), CDR1 reads SGHNT and CDR2 reads YYREEE. V loses 3 bases at its end and J loses 0 bases; junction bases beyond the gene matches: 8. The CDR3 holds 17 amino acids from the cysteine to the phenylalanine. Only the CDR3 region is kept as DNA, spanning 51 bases read in frame from base 1.

Genomic DNA was extracted from sorted cells for sequencing of the TCRbeta CDR3 region. The immunoSEQ Assay was used to sequence the TCRbeta CDR3 regions. This is the immuneACCESS table as TCRdb keeps it, with only in-frame sequences that have V and J called. A part of the clones is gone; compared with another copy, unresolved V genes explain less than half, and the rest is unexplained. For this sample the table gives over 55,000 clones, of which around 83% were detected only once. The top ten clones comprise roughly 0.85% of the sample. The sequence links TRBV5-4 to TRBJ2-1; 8 nucleotides in the junction match TRBD2. Here the sequenced sample was CD4+ or CD8+ T cells sorted from blood, taken in a trial of the OX40 agonist ivuxolimab. This clonotype was sampled from an adult with an advanced solid tumor such as melanoma, head and neck, liver or kidney cancer. Here the CDR3 is given as CASSYPLAGPSYNEQFF. In nucleotides, the sequence is TGTGCCAGCAGCTACCCCTTAGCGGGGCCCTCCTACAATGAGCAGTTCTTC.